What follows describes a single T cell receptor (beta chain). The sample originates from a study of blood T cell repertoires in COVID-19. Study context: There were acute and convalescent COVID-19 samples, and they came from the United States, Italy and Spain.

V lost 4 bases and J lost 8; bases outside the gene matches: 8. Germline values: CDR1 SGHTA, CDR2 FQGTGA. The CDR3 is 14 amino acids. The protocol was immunoSEQ multiplex PCR, while the TCRdb copy is restricted to in-frame clones and leaves out a portion. The data hold about 140,000 clones, with around 90% observed a single time. The TCR originated in a woman between 55 and 75 years old with acute or convalescent COVID-19. Sequencing was performed on peripheral blood. The J gene is TRBJ2-1, the V gene TRBV7-3, with TRBD2 matching 7 bases. CDR3 in amino acids: CASSSGLAADEQFF. As DNA, the CDR3 is TGTGCCAGCAGCTCGGGGCTAGCGGCGGATGAGCAGTTCTTC.